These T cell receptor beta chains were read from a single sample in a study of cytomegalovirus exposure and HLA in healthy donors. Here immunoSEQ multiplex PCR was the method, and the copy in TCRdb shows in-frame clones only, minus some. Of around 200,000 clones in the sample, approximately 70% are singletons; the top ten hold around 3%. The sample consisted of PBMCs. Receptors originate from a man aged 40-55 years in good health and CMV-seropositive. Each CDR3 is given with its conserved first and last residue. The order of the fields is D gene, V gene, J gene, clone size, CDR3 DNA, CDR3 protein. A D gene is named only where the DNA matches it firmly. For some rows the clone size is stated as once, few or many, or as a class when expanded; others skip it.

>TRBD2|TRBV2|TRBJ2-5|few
TGTGCCAGCGCAAGACCTAGCGGGGCCCTAGCAGGGGAGCAGTACTTC
CASARPSGALAGEQYF
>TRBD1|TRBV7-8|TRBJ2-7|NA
TGTGCCAGCAGCTTAGCCTTCGGGACAGGGGGACTCGGCTCCTACGAGCAGTACTTC
CASSLAFGTGGLGSYEQYF
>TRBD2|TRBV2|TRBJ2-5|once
TGTGCCAGCAGTTTCCGGGGGCTAGCGGGGGGGCCTTTGGAGACCCAGTACTTC
CASSFRGLAGGPLETQYF
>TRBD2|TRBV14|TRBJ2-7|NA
TGTGCCAGCAGCCAAGCGTCGGGAGGTTTCTACGAGCAGTACTTC
CASSQASGGFYEQYF
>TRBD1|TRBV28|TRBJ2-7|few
TGTGCCAGCAGTACCTACCGGGACAGGGGATTAGGCGAGCAGTACTTC
CASSTYRDRGLGEQYF
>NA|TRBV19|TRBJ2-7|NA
TGTGCTAGTAGTATAACCCGGGACACCTACGAGCAGTACTTC
CASSITRDTYEQYF
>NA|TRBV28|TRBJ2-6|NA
TGTGCCAGCAGCGATGGACAGGGAGGGTTCTCTGGGGCCAACGTCCTGACTTTC
CASSDGQGGFSGANVLTF
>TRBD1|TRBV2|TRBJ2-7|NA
TGTGCCAGCAGTGGACAGGGTGGCTACGAGCAGTACTTC
CASSGQGGYEQYF
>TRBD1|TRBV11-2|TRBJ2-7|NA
TGTGCCAGCAGCTTTACAGGGGGCATCAACGAGCAGTACTTC
CASSFTGGINEQYF
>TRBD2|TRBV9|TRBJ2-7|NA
TGTGCCAGCAGCCCCCACGGGGGGACTTTAACCGAGCAGTACTTC
CASSPHGGTLTEQYF
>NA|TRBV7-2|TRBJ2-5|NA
TGTGCCAGCAGCTTCGGGGGGCGGACTGAGACCCAGTACTTC
CASSFGGRTETQYF
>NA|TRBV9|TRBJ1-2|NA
TGTGCCAGCAGCGTAGGAGTTTTTCGAACAGGGTTTGGCTACACCTTC
CASSVGVFRTGFGYTF
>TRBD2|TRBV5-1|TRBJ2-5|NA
TGCGCCAGCAGCTGGGGACTAGCGGGGGAGACCCAGTACTTC
CASSWGLAGETQYF
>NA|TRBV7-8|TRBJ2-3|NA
TGTGCCAGCAGCTTAGGGTCGGGTACGCAGTATTTT
CASSLGSGTQYF
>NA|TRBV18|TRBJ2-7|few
TGTGCCAGCTCACCACGGGGAGACGAGCAGTACTTC
CASSPRGDEQYF
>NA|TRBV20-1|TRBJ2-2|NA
TGCAGTGCGGTCAGGGCCGGGGAGCTGTTTTTT
CSAVRAGELFF
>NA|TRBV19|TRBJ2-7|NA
TGTGCCAGTAGTGCTGATACAGGGTACGAGCAGTACTTC
CASSADTGYEQYF
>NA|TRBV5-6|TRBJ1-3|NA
TGTGCCAGCAGCTCCCCCGACACCATCTCTGGAAACACCATATATTTT
CASSSPDTISGNTIYF
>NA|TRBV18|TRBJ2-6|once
TGTGCCAGCTCACCACGATCGGGGTTCGAATCTGGGGCCAACGTCCTGACTTTC
CASSPRSGFESGANVLTF
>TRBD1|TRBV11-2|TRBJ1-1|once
TGTGCCAGCAGCTTTGGACAGGGGTGGGATACTGAAGCTTTCTTT
CASSFGQGWDTEAFF
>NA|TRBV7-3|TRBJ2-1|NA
TGTGCCAGCAGCCCAAACGGGGGTGGGTCCTACAATGAGCAGTTCTTC
CASSPNGGGSYNEQFF
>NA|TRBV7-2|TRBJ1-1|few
TGTGCCAGCAGTTTTCCTCAGTTCCGGACATTGAACACTGAAGCTTTCTTT
CASSFPQFRTLNTEAFF
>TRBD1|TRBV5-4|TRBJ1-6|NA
TGTGCCAGCAGCTCGACAGGGGGTGGTTCACCCCTCCACTTT
CASSSTGGGSPLHF
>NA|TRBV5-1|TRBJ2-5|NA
TGCGCCAGCAGCTTTGGCGGGGCAGGCCAAGAGACCCAGTACTTC
CASSFGGAGQETQYF
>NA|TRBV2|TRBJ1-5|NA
TGTGCCAGCAGTATGGGGGGATCTCAGCCCCAGCATTTT
CASSMGGSQPQHF
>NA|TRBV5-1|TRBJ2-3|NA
TGCGCCAGCAGCCTGGAGGGGAGGCGGGGAGTAGCAGATACGCAGTATTTT
CASSLEGRRGVADTQYF
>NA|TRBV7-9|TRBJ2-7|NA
TGTGCCAGCAGCTACAGACAGTCCCAGTACGAGCAGTACTTC
CASSYRQSQYEQYF
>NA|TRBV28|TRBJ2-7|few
TGTGCCAGCAGTTTGTCCGCAGGGGCCGGACTTAGCTCCTACGAGCAGTACTTC
CASSLSAGAGLSSYEQYF
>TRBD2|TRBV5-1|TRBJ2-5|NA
TGCGCCAGCAGCTTAACTAGCGGGGCACAAGAGACCCAGTACTTC
CASSLTSGAQETQYF
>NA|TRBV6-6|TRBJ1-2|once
TGTGCCAGCAGCCCCAACTCGGACATCAACTATGGCTACACCTTC
CASSPNSDINYGYTF
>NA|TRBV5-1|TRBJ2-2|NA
TGCGCCAGAACTGAGCTCGGGGAGCTGTTTTTT
CARTELGELFF
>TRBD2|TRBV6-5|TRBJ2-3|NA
TGTGCCAGCAGTTACTTCGGACTAGCGGGAGATACGCAGTATTTT
CASSYFGLAGDTQYF
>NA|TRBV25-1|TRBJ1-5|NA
TGTGCCAGCAGCCCTGTGAGGAAAGGGAGGGGCAATCAGCCCCAGCATTTT
CASSPVRKGRGNQPQHF
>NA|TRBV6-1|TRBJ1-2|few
TGTGCCAGCAGTGAAGTGGACAGTGAGGTCCCTGGCTACACCTTC
CASSEVDSEVPGYTF
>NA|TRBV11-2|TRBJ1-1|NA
TGTGCCAGCAGCTTAGTGAACTCAAACACTGAAGCTTTCTTT
CASSLVNSNTEAFF
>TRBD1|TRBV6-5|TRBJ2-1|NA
TGTGCCAGCAGCCCCGGGACAGGGAGGGACAATGAGCAGTTCTTC
CASSPGTGRDNEQFF
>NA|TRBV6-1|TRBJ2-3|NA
TGTGCCACCACCCAGGTGAGCACAGATACGCAGTATTTT
CATTQVSTDTQYF
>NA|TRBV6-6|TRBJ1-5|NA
TGTGCCAGCAGCCCCGGGGGGAATCAGCCCCAGCATTTT
CASSPGGNQPQHF
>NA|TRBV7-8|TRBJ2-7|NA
TGTGCCAGCAGCTTATGCGTAGTCTACGAGCAGTACTTC
CASSLCVVYEQYF
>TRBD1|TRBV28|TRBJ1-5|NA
TGTGCCAGCAGTGACGGGACAGGGGGCTATAGCAATCAGCCCCAGCATTTT
CASSDGTGGYSNQPQHF
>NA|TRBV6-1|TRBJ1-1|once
TGTGCCAGCAGTGAAGACTCGGACACTGAAGCTTTCTTT
CASSEDSDTEAFF
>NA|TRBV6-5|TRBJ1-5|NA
TGTGCCAGCAGTTACGGTGACTATAGCAATCAGCCCCAGCATTTT
CASSYGDYSNQPQHF
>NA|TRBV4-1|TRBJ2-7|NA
TGCGCCAGCAGCCAAGGTGTGGGGCAGGGTAGCGAGCAGTACTTC
CASSQGVGQGSEQYF
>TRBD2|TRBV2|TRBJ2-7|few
TGTGCCAGCAGCAAAGCGGGGCCAACCTACGAGCAGTACTTC
CASSKAGPTYEQYF
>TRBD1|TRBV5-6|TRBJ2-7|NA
TGTGCCAGTACCCGACCCGGGACAGTAGTGTACGAGCAGTACTTC
CASTRPGTVVYEQYF
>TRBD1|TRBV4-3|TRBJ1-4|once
TGCGCCAGCAGCCAAGATGGAAGGGGACAGGAGGAAAAACTGTTTTTT
CASSQDGRGQEEKLFF